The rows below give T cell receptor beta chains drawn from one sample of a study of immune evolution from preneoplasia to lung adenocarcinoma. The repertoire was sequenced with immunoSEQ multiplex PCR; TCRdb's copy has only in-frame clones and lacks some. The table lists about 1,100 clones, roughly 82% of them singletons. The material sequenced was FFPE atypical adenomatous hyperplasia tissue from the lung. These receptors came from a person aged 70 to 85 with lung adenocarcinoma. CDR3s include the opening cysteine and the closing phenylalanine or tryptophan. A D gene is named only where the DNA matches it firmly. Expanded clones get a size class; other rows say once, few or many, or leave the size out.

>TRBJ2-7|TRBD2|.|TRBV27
CASSLTGTSGSQYEQYF
TGTGCCAGCAGTTTAACCGGGACTAGCGGGAGTCAGTACGAGCAGTACTTC
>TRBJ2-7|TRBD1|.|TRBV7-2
CASNPDRAAAEQYF
TGTGCCAGCAACCCGGACAGGGCTGCCGCCGAGCAGTACTTC
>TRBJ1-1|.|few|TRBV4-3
CASSQDRAGLYGWGTEAFF
TGCGCCAGCAGCCAAGATAGAGCTGGCCTCTATGGATGGGGCACTGAAGCTTTCTTT
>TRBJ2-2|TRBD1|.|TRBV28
CASSRQIRTGENTGELFF
TGTGCCAGCAGCCGCCAGATTAGGACAGGGGAGAACACCGGGGAGCTGTTTTTT
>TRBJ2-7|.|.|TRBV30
CAWYYEQYF
TGTGCCTGGTACTACGAGCAGTACTTC
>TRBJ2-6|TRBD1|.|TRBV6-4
CASSETGGAGANVLTF
TGTGCCAGCAGTGAGACAGGGGGCGCTGGGGCCAACGTCCTGACTTTC
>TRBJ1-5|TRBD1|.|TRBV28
CASSPRRQGGSNQPQHF
TGTGCCAGCAGCCCCAGGAGACAGGGTGGAAGCAATCAGCCCCAGCATTTT
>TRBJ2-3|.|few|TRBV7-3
CASSPGLPSTDTQYF
TGTGCCAGCAGCCCGGGACTGCCTAGCACAGATACGCAGTATTTT
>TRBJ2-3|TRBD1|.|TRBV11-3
CASSPRTGSTDTQYF
TGTGCCAGCAGCCCTAGGACAGGGAGCACAGATACGCAGTATTTT
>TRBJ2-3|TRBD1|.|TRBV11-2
CASSSSPDRGTDTQYF
TGTGCCAGCAGCTCATCACCCGACAGGGGCACAGATACGCAGTATTTT
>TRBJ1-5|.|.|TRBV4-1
CASSQDRDTNQPQHF
TGCGCCAGCAGCCAAGATAGGGATACCAATCAGCCCCAGCATTTT
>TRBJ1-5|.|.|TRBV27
CASSFQDSGQPQHF
TGTGCCAGCAGTTTCCAAGATTCCGGGCAGCCCCAGCATTTT
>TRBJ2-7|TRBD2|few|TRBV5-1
CASSLTTSGRSSYEQYF
TGCGCCAGCAGCTTAACCACTAGCGGGAGGTCCTCCTACGAGCAGTACTTC
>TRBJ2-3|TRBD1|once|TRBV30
CAWVRTGHTSTDTQYF
TGTGCCTGGGTCAGGACAGGTCATACTAGCACAGATACGCAGTATTTT
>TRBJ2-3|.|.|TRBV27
CASSPGSDTQYF
TGTGCCAGCAGTCCGGGGTCAGATACGCAGTATTTT
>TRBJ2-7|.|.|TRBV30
CAWSVGSLHEQYF
TGTGCCTGGAGTGTTGGGAGTCTCCACGAGCAGTACTTC
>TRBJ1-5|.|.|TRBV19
CASSIGTTQPQHF
TGTGCCAGTAGTATAGGGACGACTCAGCCCCAGCATTTT
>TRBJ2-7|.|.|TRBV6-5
CASRSQDFPYEQYF
TGTGCCAGCAGATCCCAGGACTTTCCCTACGAGCAGTACTTC
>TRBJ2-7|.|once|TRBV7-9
CASSLVGEGQSDEQYF
TGTGCCAGCAGCTTAGTCGGGGAGGGACAGTCGGACGAGCAGTACTTC
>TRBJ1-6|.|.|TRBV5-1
CASSLDSNSPLHF
TGCGCCAGCAGCTTAGACAGTAATTCACCCCTCCACTTT
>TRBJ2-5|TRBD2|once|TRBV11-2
CASSFRAGGVQETQYF
TGTGCCAGCAGCTTTCGAGCGGGAGGGGTCCAAGAGACCCAGTACTTC
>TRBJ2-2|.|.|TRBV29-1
CSSTGNTGELFF
TGCAGCTCGACAGGGAACACCGGGGAGCTGTTTTTT
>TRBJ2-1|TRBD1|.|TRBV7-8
CASSFRQGSYNEQFF
TGTGCCAGCAGCTTTCGACAGGGCTCCTACAATGAGCAGTTCTTC
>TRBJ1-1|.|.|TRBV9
CASSVEGTNTEAFF
TGTGCCAGCAGCGTAGAGGGCACGAACACTGAAGCTTTCTTT
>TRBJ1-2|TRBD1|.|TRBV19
CASISRDRRDDGYTF
TGTGCCAGTATCTCCCGGGACAGACGCGACGATGGCTACACCTTC
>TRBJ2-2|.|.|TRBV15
CATTPGTNTGELFF
TGTGCCACCACCCCGGGGACGAACACCGGGGAGCTGTTTTTT
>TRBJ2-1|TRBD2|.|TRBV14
CASSQDWGLAGGNEQFF
TGTGCCAGCAGCCAAGATTGGGGACTAGCGGGAGGTAATGAGCAGTTCTTC
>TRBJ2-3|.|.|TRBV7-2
CASSLERADTQYF
TGTGCCAGCAGCTTAGAGAGGGCCGATACGCAGTATTTT